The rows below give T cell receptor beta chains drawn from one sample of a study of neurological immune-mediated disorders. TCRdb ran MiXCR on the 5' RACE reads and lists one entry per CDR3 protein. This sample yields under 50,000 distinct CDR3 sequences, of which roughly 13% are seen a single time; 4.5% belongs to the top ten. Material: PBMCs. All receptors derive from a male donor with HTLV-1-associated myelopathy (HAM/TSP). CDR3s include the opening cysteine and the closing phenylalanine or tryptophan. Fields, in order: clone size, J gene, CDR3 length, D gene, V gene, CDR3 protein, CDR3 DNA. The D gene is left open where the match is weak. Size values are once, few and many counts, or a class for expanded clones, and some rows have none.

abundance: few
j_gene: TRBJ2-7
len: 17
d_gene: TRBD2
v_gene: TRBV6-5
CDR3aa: CASSRPRLAGTAVEQYF
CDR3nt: TGTGCCAGCAGCCGACCAAGACTAGCGGGGACCGCCGTTGAGCAGTACTTC

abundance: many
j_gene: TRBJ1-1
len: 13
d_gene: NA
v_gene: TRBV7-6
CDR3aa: CASSLDLGTEAFF
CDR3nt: TGTGCCAGCAGCTTAGATTTGGGCACTGAAGCCTTCTTT

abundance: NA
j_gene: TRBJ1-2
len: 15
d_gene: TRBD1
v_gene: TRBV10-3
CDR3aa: CAISEERTGDYGYTF
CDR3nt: TGTGCCATCAGTGAGGAACGGACAGGGGATTATGGCTACACCTTC

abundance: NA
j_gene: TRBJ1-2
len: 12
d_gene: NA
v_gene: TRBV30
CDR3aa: CACNPGNYGYTF
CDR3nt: TGTGCCTGCAATCCAGGGAACTATGGCTACACCTTC

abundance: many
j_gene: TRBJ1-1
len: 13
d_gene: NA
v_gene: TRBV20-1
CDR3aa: CSAPGRDQTEAFF
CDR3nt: TGCAGTGCACCGGGCAGGGATCAGACTGAAGCTTTCTTT

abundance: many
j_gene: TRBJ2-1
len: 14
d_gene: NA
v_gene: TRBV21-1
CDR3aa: CASSKVGRWDEQFF
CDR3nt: TGTGCCAGCAGCAAAGTTGGACGGTGGGATGAGCAGTTCTTC

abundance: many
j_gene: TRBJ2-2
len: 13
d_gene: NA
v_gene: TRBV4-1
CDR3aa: CASSQVLSVELFF
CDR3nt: TGCGCCAGCAGCCAAGTCTTATCCGTGGAGCTGTTTTTT

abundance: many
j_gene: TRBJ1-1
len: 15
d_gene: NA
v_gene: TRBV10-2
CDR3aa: CASNSFYRRNTEAFF
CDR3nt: TGCGCCAGCAACTCTTTTTATCGGAGGAACACTGAAGCTTTCTTT

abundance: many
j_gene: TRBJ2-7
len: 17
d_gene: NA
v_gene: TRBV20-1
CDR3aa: CSARDPPPGLGSYEQYF
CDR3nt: TGCAGTGCTAGAGATCCCCCTCCGGGGCTGGGGTCTTACGAGCAGTACTTC

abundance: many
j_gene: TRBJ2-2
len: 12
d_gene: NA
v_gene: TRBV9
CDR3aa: CASNLGSGELFF
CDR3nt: TGTGCCAGCAATTTGGGGTCCGGGGAGCTGTTTTTT

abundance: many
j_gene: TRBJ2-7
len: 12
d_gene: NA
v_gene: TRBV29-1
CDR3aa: CSFTSSSYEQYF
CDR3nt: TGCAGCTTCACGTCCAGCTCCTACGAGCAGTACTTC

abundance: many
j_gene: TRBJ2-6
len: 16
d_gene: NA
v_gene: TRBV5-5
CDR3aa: CASRPQVFSGANVLTF
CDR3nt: TGTGCCAGCAGGCCCCAAGTCTTCTCTGGGGCCAACGTCCTGACTTTC

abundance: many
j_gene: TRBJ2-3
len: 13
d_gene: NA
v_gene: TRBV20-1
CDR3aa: CSAGPSSSPTQYF
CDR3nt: TGCAGTGCTGGCCCTTCTAGCAGCCCCACGCAGTATTTT

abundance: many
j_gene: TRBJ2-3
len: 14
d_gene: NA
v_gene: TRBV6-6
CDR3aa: CASSSSTGPNTQYF
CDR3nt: TGTGCCAGCAGTTCCTCGACAGGACCGAATACGCAGTATTTT

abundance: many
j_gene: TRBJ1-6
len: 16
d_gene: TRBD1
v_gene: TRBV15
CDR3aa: CATSRDRSSYNSPLHF
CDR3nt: TGTGCCACCAGCAGGGACAGGAGCTCCTATAATTCACCCCTCCACTTT

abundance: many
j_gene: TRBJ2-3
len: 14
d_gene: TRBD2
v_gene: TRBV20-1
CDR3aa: CSALPLAGADTQYF
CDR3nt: TGCAGTGCCCTGCCGCTAGCGGGGGCAGATACGCAGTATTTT

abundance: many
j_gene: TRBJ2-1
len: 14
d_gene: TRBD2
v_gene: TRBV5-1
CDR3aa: CASSSLAGKNEQFF
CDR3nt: TGCGCCAGCAGCTCCTTAGCGGGGAAGAATGAGCAGTTCTTC

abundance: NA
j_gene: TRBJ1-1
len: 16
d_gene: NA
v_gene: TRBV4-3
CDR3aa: CASSQGERAPNTEAFF
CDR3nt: TGCGCCAGCAGCCAAGGAGAGCGGGCGCCGAACACTGAAGCTTTCTTT

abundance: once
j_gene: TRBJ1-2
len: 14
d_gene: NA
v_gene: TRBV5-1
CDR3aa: CASSLTTHTNGYTF
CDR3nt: TGCGCCAGCAGCTTGACAACACACACCAATGGCTACACCTTC

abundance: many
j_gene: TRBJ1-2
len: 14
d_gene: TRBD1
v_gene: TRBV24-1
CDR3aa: CATSDNRGRGGYTF
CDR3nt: TGTGCCACCAGTGATAACAGGGGTCGAGGTGGCTACACCTTC

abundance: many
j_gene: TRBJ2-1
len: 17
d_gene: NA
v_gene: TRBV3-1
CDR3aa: CASSQAPKGSSYNEQFF
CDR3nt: TGTGCCAGCAGCCAAGCTCCCAAGGGGAGCTCCTACAATGAGCAGTTCTTC

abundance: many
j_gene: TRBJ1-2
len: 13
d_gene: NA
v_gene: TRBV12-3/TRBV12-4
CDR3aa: CASSRTEVYGYTF
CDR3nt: TGTGCCAGCAGCCGGACAGAGGTCTATGGCTACACCTTC

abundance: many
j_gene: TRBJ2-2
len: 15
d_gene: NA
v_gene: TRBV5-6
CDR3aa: CASRSGAGSTGELFF
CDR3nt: TGTGCCAGCAGGTCTGGGGCAGGGAGCACCGGGGAGCTGTTTTTT

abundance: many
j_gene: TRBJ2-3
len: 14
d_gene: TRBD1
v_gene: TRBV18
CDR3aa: CASSFGTGADTQYF
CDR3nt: TGTGCCAGCTCATTCGGGACAGGTGCAGATACGCAGTATTTT

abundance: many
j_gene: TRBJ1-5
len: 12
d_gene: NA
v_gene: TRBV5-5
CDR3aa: CASSFSNQPQHF
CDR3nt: TGTGCCAGCAGCTTTAGCAATCAGCCCCAGCATTTT

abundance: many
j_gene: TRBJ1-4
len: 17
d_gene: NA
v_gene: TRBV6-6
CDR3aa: CASSYARGGDGDEKLFF
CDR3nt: TGTGCCAGCAGTTACGCCCGGGGGGGGGACGGCGATGAAAAACTGTTTTTT

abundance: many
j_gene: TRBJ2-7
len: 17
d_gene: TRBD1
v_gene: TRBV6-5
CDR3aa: CASSTGSLGGTGLEQYF
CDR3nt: TGTGCCAGCAGTACGGGGAGCCTAGGGGGCACCGGTTTAGAGCAGTACTTC

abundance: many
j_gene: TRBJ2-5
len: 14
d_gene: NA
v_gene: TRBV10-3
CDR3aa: CAISESESQETQYF
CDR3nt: TGTGCCATCAGTGAGTCGGAAAGCCAAGAGACCCAGTACTTC

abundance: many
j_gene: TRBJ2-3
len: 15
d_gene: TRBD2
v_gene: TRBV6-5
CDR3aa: CASSRTGGAADTQYF
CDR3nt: TGTGCCAGCAGCCGAACCGGGGGGGCGGCAGATACGCAGTATTTT

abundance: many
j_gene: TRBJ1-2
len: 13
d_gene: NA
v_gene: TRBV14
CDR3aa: CASSQANSYGYTF
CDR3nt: TGTGCCAGCAGCCAGGCGAACAGCTATGGCTACACCTTC

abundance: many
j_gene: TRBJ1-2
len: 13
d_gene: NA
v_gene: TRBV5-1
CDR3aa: CASSLNGGSGYTF
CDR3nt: TGCGCCAGCAGCTTGAATGGCGGGTCGGGCTACACCTTC

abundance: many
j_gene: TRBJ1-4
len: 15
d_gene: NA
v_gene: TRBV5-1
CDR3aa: CASSLAIGGGEKLFF
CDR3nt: TGCGCCAGCAGCTTGGCCATCGGAGGTGGGGAAAAACTGTTTTTT

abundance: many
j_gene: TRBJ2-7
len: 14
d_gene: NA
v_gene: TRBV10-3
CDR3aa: CAISPIGSLLEQYF
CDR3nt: TGTGCCATCAGCCCCATCGGTAGCCTGCTCGAGCAGTACTTC

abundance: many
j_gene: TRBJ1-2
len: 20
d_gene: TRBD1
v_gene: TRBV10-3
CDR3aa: CAISELKALSTTGNRSGYTF
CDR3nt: TGTGCCATCAGTGAGTTGAAGGCTCTGAGTACGACAGGGAATAGGAGTGGCTACACCTTC

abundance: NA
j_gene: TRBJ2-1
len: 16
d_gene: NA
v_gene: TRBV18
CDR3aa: CASSPPTGGSGNEQFF
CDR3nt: TGTGCCAGCTCACCACCGACTGGGGGGAGTGGCAATGAGCAGTTCTTC

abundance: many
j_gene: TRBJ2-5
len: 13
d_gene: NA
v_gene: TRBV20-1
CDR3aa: CRPVGDKQETQYF
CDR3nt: TGCAGGCCCGTGGGGGACAAACAAGAGACCCAGTACTTC

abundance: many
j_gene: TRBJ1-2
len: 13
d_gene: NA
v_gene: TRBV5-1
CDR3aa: CASSLGVNYGYTF
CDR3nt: TGCGCCAGCAGCTTGGGAGTTAACTATGGCTACACCTTC

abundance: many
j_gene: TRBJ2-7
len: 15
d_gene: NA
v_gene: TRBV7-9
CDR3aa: CASSPAHPGSYEQYF
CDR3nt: TGTGCCAGCAGCCCCGCGCACCCGGGCTCCTACGAGCAGTACTTC

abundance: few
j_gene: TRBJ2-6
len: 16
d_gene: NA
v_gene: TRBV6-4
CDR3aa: CASSARTATGANVLTF
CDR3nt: TGTGCCAGCAGTGCCCGGACGGCAACTGGGGCCAACGTCCTGACTTTC

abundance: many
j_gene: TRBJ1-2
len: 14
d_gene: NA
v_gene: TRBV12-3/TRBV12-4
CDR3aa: CASTPRETNYGYTF
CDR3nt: TGTGCCAGCACCCCAAGGGAAACTAACTATGGCTACACCTTC

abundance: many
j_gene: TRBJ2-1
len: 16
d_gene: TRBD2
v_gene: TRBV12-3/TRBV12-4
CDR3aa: CASSLVSGGVVNEQFF
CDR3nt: TGTGCTAGCAGTTTAGTCTCCGGGGGGGTGGTCAATGAGCAGTTCTTC

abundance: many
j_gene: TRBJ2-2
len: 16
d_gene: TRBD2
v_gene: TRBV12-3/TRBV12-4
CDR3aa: CASGGPSGGPPGELFF
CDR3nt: TGTGCCAGCGGGGGTCCAAGCGGGGGGCCTCCCGGGGAGCTGTTTTTT

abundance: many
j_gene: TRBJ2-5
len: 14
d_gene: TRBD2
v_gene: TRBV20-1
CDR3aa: CSASWRGNQETQYF
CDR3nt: TGCAGTGCTAGTTGGCGGGGGAACCAAGAGACCCAGTACTTC

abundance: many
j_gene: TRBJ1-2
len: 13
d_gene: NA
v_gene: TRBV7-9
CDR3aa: CASSLGTNYGYTF
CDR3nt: TGTGCCAGCAGCTTAGGGACGAACTATGGCTACACCTTC

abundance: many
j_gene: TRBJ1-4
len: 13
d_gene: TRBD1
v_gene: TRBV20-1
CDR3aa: CSTPGTGDEKLFF
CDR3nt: TGCAGTACCCCCGGGACAGGGGACGAAAAACTGTTTTTT

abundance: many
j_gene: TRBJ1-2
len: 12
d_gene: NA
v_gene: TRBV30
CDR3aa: CACPAADYGYTF
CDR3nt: TGTGCCTGTCCGGCGGCTGACTATGGCTACACCTTC

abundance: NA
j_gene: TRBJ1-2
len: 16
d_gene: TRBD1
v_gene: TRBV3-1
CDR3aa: CASSQVGGQGDYVYTF
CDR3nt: TGTGCCAGCAGCCAAGTCGGGGGACAGGGAGACTATGTCTACACCTTC

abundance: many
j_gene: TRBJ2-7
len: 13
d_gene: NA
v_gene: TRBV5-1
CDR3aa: CASSLAAGNEQYF
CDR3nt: TGCGCCAGCAGCTTGGCCGCCGGGAACGAGCAGTACTTC

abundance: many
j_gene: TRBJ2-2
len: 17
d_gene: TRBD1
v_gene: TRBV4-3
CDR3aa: CASSQGTGWGNTGELFF
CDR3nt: TGCGCCAGCAGCCAAGGGACAGGGTGGGGAAACACCGGGGAGCTGTTTTTT

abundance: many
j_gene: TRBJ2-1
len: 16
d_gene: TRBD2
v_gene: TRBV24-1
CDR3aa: CATSGRRGGPYNEQFF
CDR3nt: TGTGCCACCAGTGGACGCCGGGGGGGCCCCTACAATGAGCAGTTCTTC

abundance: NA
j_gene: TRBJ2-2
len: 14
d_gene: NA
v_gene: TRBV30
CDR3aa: CAWSVSGYSGELFF
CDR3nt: TGTGCCTGGAGTGTATCGGGGTATTCCGGGGAGCTGTTTTTT

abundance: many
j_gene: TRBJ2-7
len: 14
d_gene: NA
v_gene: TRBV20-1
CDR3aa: CSAAPRGFSYEQYF
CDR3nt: TGCAGTGCTGCACCCAGGGGATTCTCCTACGAGCAGTACTTC